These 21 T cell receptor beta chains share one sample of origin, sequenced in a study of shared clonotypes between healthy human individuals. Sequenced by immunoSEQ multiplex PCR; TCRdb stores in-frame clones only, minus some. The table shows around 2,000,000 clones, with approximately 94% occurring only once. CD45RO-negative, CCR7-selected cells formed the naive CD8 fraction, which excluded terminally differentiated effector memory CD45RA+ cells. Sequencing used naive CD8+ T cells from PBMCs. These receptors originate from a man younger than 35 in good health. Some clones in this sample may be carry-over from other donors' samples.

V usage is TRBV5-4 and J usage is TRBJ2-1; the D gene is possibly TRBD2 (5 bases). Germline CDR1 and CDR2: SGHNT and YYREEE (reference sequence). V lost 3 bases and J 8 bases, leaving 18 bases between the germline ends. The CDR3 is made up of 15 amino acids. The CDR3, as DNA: TGTGCCAGCAGCTCGAACCGACGGGGTGGGGATGAGCAGTTCTTC. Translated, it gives CASSSNRRGGDEQFF.

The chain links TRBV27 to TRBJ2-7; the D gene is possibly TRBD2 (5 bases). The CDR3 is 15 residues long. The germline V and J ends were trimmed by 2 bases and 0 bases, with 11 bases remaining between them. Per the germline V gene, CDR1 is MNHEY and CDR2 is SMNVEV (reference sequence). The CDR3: CASSLLARSSYEQYF. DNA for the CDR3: TGTGCCAGCAGTTTACTAGCTCGGAGCTCCTACGAGCAGTACTTC.

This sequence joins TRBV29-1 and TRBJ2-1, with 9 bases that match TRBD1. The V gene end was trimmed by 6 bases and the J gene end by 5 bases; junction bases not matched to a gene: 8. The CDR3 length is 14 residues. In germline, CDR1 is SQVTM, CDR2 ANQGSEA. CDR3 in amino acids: CSVSDRGSHNEQFF. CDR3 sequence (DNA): TGCAGCGTGAGTGACAGGGGGAGCCACAATGAGCAGTTCTTC.

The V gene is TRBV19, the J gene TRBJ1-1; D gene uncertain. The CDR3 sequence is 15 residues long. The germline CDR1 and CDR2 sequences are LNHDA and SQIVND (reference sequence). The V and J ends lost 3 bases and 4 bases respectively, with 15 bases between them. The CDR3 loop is CASSIGGSLSTEAFF. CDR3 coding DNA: TGTGCCAGTAGTATCGGAGGGTCCCTTAGCACTGAAGCTTTCTTT. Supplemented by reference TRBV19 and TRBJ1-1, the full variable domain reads DGGITQSPKYLFRKEGQNVTLSCEQNLNHDAMYWYRQDPGQGLRLIYYSQIVNDFQKGDIAEGYSVSREKKESFPLTVTSAQKNPTAFYLCASSIGGSLSTEAFFGQGTRLTVV.

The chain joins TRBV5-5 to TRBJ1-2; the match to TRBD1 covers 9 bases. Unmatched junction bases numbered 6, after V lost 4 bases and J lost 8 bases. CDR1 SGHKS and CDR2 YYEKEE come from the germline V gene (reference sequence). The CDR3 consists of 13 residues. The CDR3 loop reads CASSGTGGRGYTF. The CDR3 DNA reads TGTGCCAGCAGCGGCACAGGGGGCAGAGGCTACACCTTC.

CDR3 amino acids: CASSLVWGLANQPQHF. For the CDR3, the DNA is TGTGCCAGCAGCTTGGTCTGGGGGCTGGCCAATCAGCCCCAGCATTTT. The V call is TRBV5-5, the J call TRBJ1-5; D perhaps matches TRBD1 (6 bases). Trimming pared 0 bases from V and 3 bases from J, leaving 13 bases between. This CDR3 contains 16 residues. Germline CDR1 is SGHKS and CDR2 is YYEKEE (reference sequence).

The chain's CDR3 is CASSHYIAGDAYNEQFF. The CDR3 bases are TGTGCCAGCAGTCACTATATAGCGGGAGATGCCTACAATGAGCAGTTCTTC. The rearrangement links TRBV2 to TRBJ2-1, with 9 bases lining up with TRBD2. This CDR3 is 17 amino acids long. The V and J ends lost 5 bases and 2 bases, in that order; junction bases with no gene match: 10. The germline gives CDR1 SNHLY, CDR2 FYNNEI.

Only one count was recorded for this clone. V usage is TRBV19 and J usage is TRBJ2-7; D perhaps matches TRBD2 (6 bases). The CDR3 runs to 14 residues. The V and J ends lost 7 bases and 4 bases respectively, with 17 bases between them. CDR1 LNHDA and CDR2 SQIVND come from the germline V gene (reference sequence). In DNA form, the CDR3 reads TGTGCCAGTAATGCCGGGACTCACCAATACGAGCAGTACTTC. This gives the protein CASNAGTHQYEQYF.

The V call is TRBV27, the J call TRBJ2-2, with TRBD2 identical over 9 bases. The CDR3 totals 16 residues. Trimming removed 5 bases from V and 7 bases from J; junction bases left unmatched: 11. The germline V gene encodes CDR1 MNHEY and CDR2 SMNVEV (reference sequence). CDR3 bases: TGTGCCAGCAGTCTTCGTCTAGCGGGAAGAAACGGGGAGCTGTTTTTT. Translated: CASSLRLAGRNGELFF.

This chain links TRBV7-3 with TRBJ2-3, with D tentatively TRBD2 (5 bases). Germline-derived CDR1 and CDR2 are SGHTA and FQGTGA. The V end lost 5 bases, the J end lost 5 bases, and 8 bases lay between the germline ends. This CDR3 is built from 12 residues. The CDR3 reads CASSQSGDTQYF. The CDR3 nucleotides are TGTGCCAGCAGCCAAAGCGGAGATACGCAGTATTTT.

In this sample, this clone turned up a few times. The CDR3 DNA follows: TGTGCCAGTAGTATAGGAATACCAGACGATCAGCCCCAGCATTTT. This sequence encodes CASSIGIPDDQPQHF. The V gene is TRBV19, the J gene TRBJ1-5; D is ambiguous. The length of the CDR3 is 15 residues. V lost 1 base and J lost 5, with 12 bases in between. Germline CDR1 and CDR2: LNHDA and SQIVND (reference sequence).

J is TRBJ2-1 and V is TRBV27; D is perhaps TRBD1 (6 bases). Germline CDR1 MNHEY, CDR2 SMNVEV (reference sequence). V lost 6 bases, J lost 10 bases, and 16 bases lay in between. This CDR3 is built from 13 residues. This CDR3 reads CASSLGGKGEQFF. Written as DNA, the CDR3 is TGTGCCAGCAGCCTAGGGGGAAAAGGGGAGCAGTTCTTC.

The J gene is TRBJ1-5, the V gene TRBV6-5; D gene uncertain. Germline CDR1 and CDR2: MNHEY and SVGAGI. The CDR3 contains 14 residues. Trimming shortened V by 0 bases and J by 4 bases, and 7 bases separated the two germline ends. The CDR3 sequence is CASSYSLQNQPQHF. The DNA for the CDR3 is TGTGCCAGCAGTTACTCACTTCAAAATCAGCCCCAGCATTTT.

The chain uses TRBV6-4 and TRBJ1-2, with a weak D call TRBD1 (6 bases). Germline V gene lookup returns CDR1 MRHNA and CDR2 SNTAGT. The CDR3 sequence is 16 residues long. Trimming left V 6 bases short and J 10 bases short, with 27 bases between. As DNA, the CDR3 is TGTGCCAGCAGAACGGGGGGCAGCTCAGAACTACACGCCTACACCTTC. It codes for CASRTGGSSELHAYTF.

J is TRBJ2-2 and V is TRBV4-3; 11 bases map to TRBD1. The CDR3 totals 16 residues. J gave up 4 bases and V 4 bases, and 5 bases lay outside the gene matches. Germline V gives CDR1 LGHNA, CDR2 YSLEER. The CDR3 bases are TGCGCCAGCAGCCTCGGACAGGGGGCGGTCACCGGGGAGCTGTTTTTT. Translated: CASSLGQGAVTGELFF.

Written as DNA, the CDR3 is TGTGCCAGCAGTGAAACAATACAGTTACCTTCCTACGAGCAGTACTTC. Translating gives CASSETIQLPSYEQYF. V gene TRBV2 combines with J gene TRBJ2-7, with D hard to call. CDR3 size: 16 residues. V lost 2 bases, J lost 1 base, and 15 bases lay in between. Germline assignment: CDR1 SNHLY and CDR2 FYNNEI.

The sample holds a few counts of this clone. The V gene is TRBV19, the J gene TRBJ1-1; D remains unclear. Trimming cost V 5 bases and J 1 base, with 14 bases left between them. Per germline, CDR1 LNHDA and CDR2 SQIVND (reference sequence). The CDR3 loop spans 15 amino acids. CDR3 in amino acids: CASSPTQATNTEAFF. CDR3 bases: TGTGCCAGTAGTCCAACTCAGGCAACGAACACTGAAGCTTTCTTT.

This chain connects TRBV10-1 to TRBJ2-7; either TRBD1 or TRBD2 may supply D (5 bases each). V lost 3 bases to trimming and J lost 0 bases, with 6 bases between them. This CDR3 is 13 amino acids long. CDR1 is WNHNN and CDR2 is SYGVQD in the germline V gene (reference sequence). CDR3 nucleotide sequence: TGCGCCAGCAGTGAAGGGACCTCCTACGAGCAGTACTTC. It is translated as CASSEGTSYEQYF.

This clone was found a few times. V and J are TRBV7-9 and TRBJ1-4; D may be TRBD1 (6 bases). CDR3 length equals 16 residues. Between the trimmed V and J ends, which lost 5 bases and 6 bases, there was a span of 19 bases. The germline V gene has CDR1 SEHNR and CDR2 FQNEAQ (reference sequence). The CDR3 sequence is CASSALSAPGDEKLFF. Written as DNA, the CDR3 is TGTGCCAGCAGCGCACTATCCGCCCCAGGGGATGAAAAACTGTTTTTT.

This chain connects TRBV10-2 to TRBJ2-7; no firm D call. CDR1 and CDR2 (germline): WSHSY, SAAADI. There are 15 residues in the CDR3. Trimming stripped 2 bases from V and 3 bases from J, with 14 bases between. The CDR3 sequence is CASSERAPEFYEQYF. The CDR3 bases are TGCGCCAGCAGTGAGAGAGCCCCCGAATTCTACGAGCAGTACTTC.

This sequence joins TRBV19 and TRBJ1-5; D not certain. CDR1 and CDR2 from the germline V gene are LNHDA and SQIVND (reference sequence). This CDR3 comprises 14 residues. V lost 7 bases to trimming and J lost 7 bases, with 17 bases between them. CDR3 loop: CASKVDLEAQPQHF. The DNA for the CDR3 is TGTGCCAGTAAGGTGGATCTGGAGGCACAGCCCCAGCATTTT.